This T cell receptor beta chain appears in the sequencing data of a study of blood T cell repertoires in COVID-19. Study background: Acute and convalescent COVID-19 specimens originated in the United States, Italy and Spain.

As handled by the study authors: Cell counts per sample came from amplifying reference gene primers. The protocol was immunoSEQ multiplex PCR, while the TCRdb copy is restricted to in-frame clones and leaves out a portion. The DNA was the basis for D and trimming; V, J and clone size are from that table. The table records tens of thousands of clones, over 75% of them present only once. Germline assignment: CDR1 KGHSH and CDR2 LQKENI. This CDR3 has 15 residues. V was shortened by 5 bases and J by 2 bases, with 13 bases between the two germline ends. This clone showed up just a few times. The clonotype was recovered from an older woman with acute or convalescent COVID-19. Sample: peripheral blood. This chain uses TRBV18 with TRBJ1-5; D is unclear. The CDR3 sequence is CASSSSGHGNQPQHF. CDR3 coding DNA: TGTGCCAGCTCAAGTAGTGGGCATGGCAATCAGCCCCAGCATTTT.